This is a list of T cell receptor beta chains from one sample in a study of blood T cell repertoires in COVID-19. Produced via immunoSEQ multiplex PCR; TCRdb's table is partial and in-frame only. This table has approximately 53,000 clones, about 78% appearing once. The sample was PBMCs or T cells enriched from blood (not recorded which). These receptors were obtained from a woman aged 45-59 years with acute COVID-19. CDR3s leave out the opening cysteine and the closing phenylalanine or tryptophan.

V	CDR3
TRBV6-5	ASNEVAEGGYGYT
TRBV30	AWSLRSSPLH
TRBV19	ASSIRGTEAF
TRBV6-5	ASSSTGTGGGYEQY
TRBV29-1	SVDGLAGQETQY
TRBV5-4	ASSMASRDSPLH
TRBV9	ASSSRVGGFVEAF
TRBV5-5	ASSVTVTGSSYEQY
TRBV27	ASSLSPLSLEQF
TRBV7-9	ASSFNSGEGNTIY
TRBV6-5	ASNYQVEGAEQY
TRBV11-2	ASSLEAGATYEQY
TRBV5-1	ASRPRLAEGTGELF
TRBV5-1	ASSLEASSTDTQY
TRBV7-9	ASSPLDEAF
TRBV5-4	ASTRLSGGLYGYT
TRBV3-1/TRBV3-2	ASSYLQGNYGYT
TRBV18	ASSPAARQGQGAF
TRBV7-9	ASSLRSEAF
TRBV12-3/TRBV12-4	ASSLATDTQY
TRBV27	ASSGDAYGYT
TRBV2	ASSEVRDYGYT
TRBV7-8	ASSRGRFEAF
TRBV18	ASSPLPTSGPYNEQF
TRBV5-1	ASSLVPASGALAKNIQY
TRBV12-5	ASGLALAGNTGELF
TRBV11-3	ASSLFTNTGELF
TRBV24-1	ATSDEVEQF
TRBV28	ASSSPQVNYGYT
TRBV5-1	ASSLAPGAYTEAF
TRBV7-9	ASSWTANTEAF
TRBV2	ASSEGGRGRGNTIY
TRBV10-3	AISEQDRYLDEQY
TRBV4-1	ASSVTRAFGETQY
TRBV5-1	ASSSEGTNLYEQY
TRBV30	AGGRRAGEAF
TRBV28	ASSPTWLNGELF
TRBV5-1	ASSITGTENYGYT
TRBV5-1	ASSLAGSNYGYT
TRBV2	ASSYGTASYSGANVLT
TRBV4-1	ASSLFRGSEGQPQH